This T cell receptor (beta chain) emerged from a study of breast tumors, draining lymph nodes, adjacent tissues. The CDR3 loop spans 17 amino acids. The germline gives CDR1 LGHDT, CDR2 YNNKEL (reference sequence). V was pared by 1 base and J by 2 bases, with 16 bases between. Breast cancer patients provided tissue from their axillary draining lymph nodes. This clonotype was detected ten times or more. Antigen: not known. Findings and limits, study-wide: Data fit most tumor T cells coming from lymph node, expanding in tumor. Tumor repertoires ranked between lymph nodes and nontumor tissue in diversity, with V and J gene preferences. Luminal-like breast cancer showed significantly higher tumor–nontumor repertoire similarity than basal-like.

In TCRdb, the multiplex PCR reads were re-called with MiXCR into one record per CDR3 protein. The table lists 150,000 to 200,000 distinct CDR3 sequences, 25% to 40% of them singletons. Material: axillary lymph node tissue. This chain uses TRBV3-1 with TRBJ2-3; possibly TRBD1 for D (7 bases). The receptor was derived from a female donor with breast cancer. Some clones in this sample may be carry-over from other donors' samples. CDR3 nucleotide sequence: TGTGCCAGCAGCCAAGTTTTGGAGGGGACAGACACAGATACGCAGTATTTT. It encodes CASSQVLEGTDTDTQYF.